Detailed here is one T cell receptor beta chain. The clone's antigen remains unknown. Per-nucleotide qualities are absent, and no much larger clonotype sits a single base away. The data are from a study of cytomegalovirus exposure and HLA in healthy donors (dated by TCRdb to 2017 to 2019). As for the study more broadly: An earlier analysis of several hundred of the donors reported 276 Gb of sequence data and 117 million unique TCR beta sequences obtained from about 180 million T cells. Approximately 300 gigabases of sequencing data and roughly 90 million unique TCR sequences were included in an early release covering around 650 HLA-typed donors. Of the roughly 410 genotyped donors, roughly 76% were placed in the genetic ancestry cluster associated with self-reported Caucasian donors. The study aimed to test whether signatures of past pathogen exposure could be identified by cataloging public T cell receptors. Using immunosequencing, the study profiled T cell repertoires from 666 subjects and related those repertoires to cytomegalovirus serostatus. Besides the first cohort of more than 650 subjects, a separate validation cohort made up of 90 to 150 different subjects was used. To predict cytomegalovirus infection status, the study combined high-throughput TCR immunosequencing, statistical association of individual TCRs with disease status, and machine learning. A later analysis re-analyzed previously published TCR beta repertoires from approximately 700 donors and added high-resolution HLA genotyping to study TCR occurrence patterns. In the later analysis, no new phenotypic data were used to find candidate immune exposures; instead, reliance was placed on TCR beta sequences and their occurrence across donors. To decide whether each TCR beta V gene segment behaved as functional or pseudogenic, an earlier analysis of several hundred of the donors relied on high-throughput TCR beta sequencing. Donor age, sex, ethnicity and CMV serostatus were compiled alongside the repertoire data. A later genetic analysis took genome-wide SNP genotypes for about 55% of the roughly 670 donors and used that subset as a discovery cohort. Every discovery cohort repertoire had been produced on one sequencing platform. HLA typing included class I and class II loci at four-digit resolution. Typing coverage varied by locus: roughly 629-640 donors for A, B, C, DRB1 and DQB1; some 520 for DQA1; 600 to 610 for DPA1; around 490 for DPB1. Roughly 5 DR-DQ haplotypes were handled as single units for association and clustering, since linkage in the cohort was strong. Among around 400 genotyped donors of the cohort, an average of around 250,000 unique TCR beta nucleotide sequences was sequenced per donor, of which about 18% were non-productive.

The cohort comprised some 680 healthy bone marrow donors. At the time of sampling, all cohort members were nominally healthy, though unrecorded immune exposures were likely present. The donor was CMV seropositive and belonged to the group of 250 to 300 seropositive cohort members. A peripheral blood sample was collected from each donor, and TCR beta sequencing was performed on peripheral blood mononuclear cells. The Qiagen DNeasy Blood Extraction Kit was used to extract genomic DNA from the blood cell samples. Paper-wide results and their limitations: Most TCR sequences were seen in very few donors, while some public TCRs were found in many individuals. Presence/absence analyses assumed roughly uniform sequencing depth across donors, an assumption that may not hold. Fewer than 20 rarely observed V segments, including chromosome 9 orphons, were excluded from the earlier analysis of several hundred of the donors because counts were too low. In a later analysis, several top co-occurrence clusters were reported to appear linked to parvovirus B19, influenza, CMV and Epstein-Barr virus. Three of the identified cytomegalovirus-associated TCR beta chains were confirmed in vitro to be specific for cytomegalovirus antigens. A later analysis found that TCR association rates varied across HLA loci, with DRB1 alleles showing the most associated TCRs and HLA-C alleles the fewest. A later analysis found that HLA-associated TCR beta chains were more clonally expanded and had lower generation probabilities than equally common non-associated chains. A later analysis found that most CMV-associated TCR beta chains appeared HLA-restricted, with HLA associations seemingly driven largely by CMV exposure. Linkage disequilibrium might explain the correlated functional status among segregating V segments, but an unknown experimental factor could not be ruled out. A later genetic analysis reported fewer N-insertions in productive TCRs among donors in an Asian-associated ancestry cluster than the 666-donor mean. Specific HLA alleles were associated with some 15,000 TCR beta sequences at a false discovery rate of 0.05 in a later analysis. The 87-base-pair reads could not distinguish some IMGT-functional V segments, including TRBV6-2 and TRBV6-3, so those segments were excluded. The classifier was reported to diagnose cytomegalovirus status with high specificity and sensitivity in both the original cohort and the validation cohort. CMV serostatus was the only immune exposure information available for the cohort. Assigning TCR associations to individual alleles was difficult when HLA alleles, especially DR and DQ, strongly co-occurred. In an earlier analysis of approximately 590 of the donors, most TCR beta V segments appeared in productive rearrangements about 87% or about 30% of the time, broadly matching IMGT annotations. The authors suggested that the approach could potentially be extended to other disease states and immunological phenotypes. A further reported finding was that TCR beta sequences accurately predicted the HLA-A and HLA-B alleles for most subjects in the first cohort. In a later genetic analysis, a missense DCLRE1C variant was associated with V-gene and J-gene trimming of TCR beta chains, and the association was replicated in an independent cohort. The study listed 150 to 200 TCR beta chains as associated with cytomegalovirus. HLA typing was unavailable for some donors at each locus, so association tests used only the typed subset. A cluster of highly shared sequence variants was judged likely to represent a technical artifact of the sequencing pipeline. The cohort was sequenced for TCR beta chains only, and without alpha or paired-chain data the features that could be detected were limited.

Looking up the germline V gene (reference sequence) yields CDR1 SGHKS and CDR2 YYEKEE. Spanning cysteine to phenylalanine, the CDR3 consists of 12 amino acids. Only the CDR3 portion is preserved as DNA: 36 bases, with reading frame beginning at the first base. V ends up 4 bases short and J 12 bases short, with an unmatched junction base count of 7. The library was obtained by the immunoSEQ multiplex PCR assay. For the multiplex PCR, a mixture combining 60 forward primers for TCR Vbeta segments and 13 reverse primers for TCR Jbeta segments was used. The CDR3 region of rearranged TCR beta genes was amplified from genomic DNA by a multiplex PCR assay. On the Illumina HiSeq System, the amplified TCR beta libraries were sequenced as 87-base-pair reads. Turning to the authors' computational methods: In a later analysis, 80 million or so unique TCR beta chains were counted across the approximately 620 repertoires, and about 9.9 million of these chains were shared by at least two donors. Raw reads were error-corrected and collapsed into unique sequences with a nearest-neighbor algorithm that merged closely related sequences to remove PCR and sequencing errors. Alignment of CDR3 sequences to IMGT reference sequences was used to assign V, D and J gene segments. Each retained sequence needed at least a six-nucleotide match to both a V gene segment and a J gene segment. Rearrangements were classified as productive when the CDR3 lacked stop codons and remained in frame with V and J, and all other rearrangements were classified as non-productive. CDR3 was defined according to IMGT convention as the region running from the second conserved V-encoded cysteine to the conserved J-encoded phenylalanine. In an earlier analysis of 550 to 650 of the donors, sequences lacking an unambiguous match to a single V gene segment were excluded. In an earlier analysis of a few hundred of the donors, V segments were called functional above 56.7% productive rearrangements and were called segregating when the between-donor standard deviation exceeded 5%. A statistical classification framework was built to diagnose cytomegalovirus status from the catalog of TCR beta chain sequences. V and J gene assignment, in a later analysis, came from comparing TCR nucleotide sequences with IMGT/GENE-DB human TR gene sequences. The TCRdist pipeline was used in a later analysis to assign CDR3 sequences and most-parsimonious VDJ recombination scenarios. In a later analysis, each TCR beta chain was defined by its CDR3 amino acid sequence together with its V-gene family, and reads without a unique V-gene family were excluded. As a way to deal with suspected cross-contamination and a sequencing artifact, a later analysis dropped under 600 nucleotide sequences that were highly shared and had low generation probability. For each public chain, a later analysis derived a clonal expansion index from normalized ranks of inferred template counts within each repertoire. In a later analysis, generation probabilities were computed using a VDJ recombination model fitted to out-of-frame rearrangements, and the results were checked against IGoR. A later analysis scored TCR-TCR, TCR-HLA and TCR-CMV co-occurrence with hypergeometric tests, applying a repertoire-size bias correction to TCR pairs. To estimate false discovery rates, a later analysis permuted the HLA or CMV assignments 20 times. In a later analysis, co-occurring TCRs were grouped with DBSCAN, and TCRdist sequence similarity was added when clustering was performed within HLA-allele-positive subsets. Repertoires with fewer than 30,000 or more than 120,000 public chains, plus five repertoires with anomalous nucleotide sharing, were excluded from co-occurrence clustering. In TCRdb, the immuneACCESS table is reduced to in-frame sequences with V and J assigned. These tables do not hold every clone; where another copy was compared, an unresolved V gene accounts for under half, and the others remain unexplained. The V and J calls and the clone size are those of that table, but D and trimming were determined from the DNA. The sample contains 110,000 or so clones, approximately 69% of them found a single time. The ten largest account for 4% to 5% of the sample.

Recombination joined TRBV5-5 with TRBJ1-1; 9 middle bases align to TRBD1. The sequenced sample consisted of PBMCs. The receptor's source is a woman aged 35 to 49 in good health and CMV-seropositive. The CDR3 region reads CASSQTGGATFF. The sequenced DNA: TGTGCCAGCAGCCAAACAGGGGGCGCGACTTTCTTT.